Presented here are 5 T cell receptor beta chains from one specimen sequenced in a study of blood T cell repertoires in COVID-19. Only in-frame clones appear in the TCRdb table, and some are missing; sequencing was by immunoSEQ multiplex PCR. The sample has around 35,000 clones, around nine tenths seen once; the top ten hold about an eighth. The sequenced sample consisted of peripheral blood. The source is a human donor in a cohort sampled during active COVID-19.

This clone has only one observation. The rearrangement uses TRBV7-2 and TRBJ2-3, with 8 bases matching TRBD1. CDR3 length: 15 amino acids. The V gene's germline CDR1 is SGHTA and CDR2 FQGNSA. Losses at the gene ends were 7 bases for V and 5 bases for J; bases not matched to a gene: 11. CDR3 DNA sequence: TGTGCCAGCACCCTGGGGACAGGTGACCGAGATACGCAGTATTTT. Its protein product is CASTLGTGDRDTQYF.

The V call is TRBV4-2, the J call TRBJ2-7; 7 nucleotides align to TRBD2. V lost 0 bases, J lost 11 bases, and 7 bases stayed unmatched. The CDR3 sequence is 13 residues long. Germline V gives CDR1 LGHNA, CDR2 YNFKEQ. CDR3 region: CASSQDVEREKYF. In DNA, the CDR3 is TGTGCCAGCAGCCAAGATGTTGAGCGGGAAAAGTACTTC.

Turning to this clone: The junction departs from the called germline gene at one end, perhaps through a read error. The V and J genes are TRBV6-5 and TRBJ2-7; 8 positions agree with TRBD1. The CDR3 is 13 residues long. Germline lookup yields CDR1 MNHEY and CDR2 SVGAGI. The chain's CDR3 is CASSSEDRAERNF. The CDR3 DNA follows: TGTGCCAGCAGTAGTGAGGACAGGGCCGAACGCAACTTC.

The chain uses TRBV7-9 and TRBJ1-4, with D unclear. The CDR3 is 16 residues long. CDR1 and CDR2 (germline): SEHNR, FQNEAQ (reference sequence). V was cut by 5 bases and J by 4 bases, with 17 bases left in between. CDR3 DNA: TGTGCCAGCAGCAATGGGGAAGGACTGTTTAATGAAAAACTGTTTTTT. Its translation is CASSNGEGLFNEKLFF.

The rearrangement joins TRBV19 to TRBJ1-2, with D maybe TRBD1 (6 bases). This CDR3 contains 14 residues. CDR1 is LNHDA and CDR2 is SQIVND in the germline V gene (reference sequence). The germline V and J ends were trimmed by 4 bases and 6 bases, with 15 bases remaining between them. The DNA of the CDR3 is TGTGCCAGTAGTAGGGGACACCAGGGCGATGGCTACACCTTC. This gives the protein CASSRGHQGDGYTF.